The following is a T cell receptor (beta chain) sequence with its context. What it binds is not known. The V and J ends lost 5 bases and 4 bases, in that order; junction bases with no gene match: 6. Per the germline V gene, CDR1 is MNHEY and CDR2 is SVGAGI. The CDR3 runs to 15 residues. This sample was included in a study of cytomegalovirus exposure and HLA in healthy donors. Overall study: In a previous analysis, 117 million unique TCR beta sequences were found from 150 million to 200 million T cells. There were around 390 genotyped donors. Of these, roughly 80% fell in the genetic ancestry cluster associated with self-reported Caucasian donors.

Study-level findings and limits: What TCR beta sequences reportedly achieved was accurate prediction of HLA-A and HLA-B alleles in most subjects. More clonal expansion characterized HLA-associated TCR beta chains than equally common others in a later analysis.

The PCR used 60 Vbeta and 13 Jbeta primers. Clones were sequenced by immunoSEQ multiplex PCR, and TCRdb holds only the in-frame ones, with some missing. Of about 130,000 clones in the sample, approximately 63% are singletons; the top ten hold approximately 2%. What was sequenced was PBMCs. The chain is built from TRBV6-5 and TRBJ2-1, with 9 bases lining up with TRBD1. The source of this sequence is a woman aged 55-69 years in good health and CMV-seropositive. The CDR3 coding sequence is TGTGCCAGCAGTGCACAGGGGGCGAAGTACAATGAGCAGTTCTTC. It encodes CASSAQGAKYNEQFF.